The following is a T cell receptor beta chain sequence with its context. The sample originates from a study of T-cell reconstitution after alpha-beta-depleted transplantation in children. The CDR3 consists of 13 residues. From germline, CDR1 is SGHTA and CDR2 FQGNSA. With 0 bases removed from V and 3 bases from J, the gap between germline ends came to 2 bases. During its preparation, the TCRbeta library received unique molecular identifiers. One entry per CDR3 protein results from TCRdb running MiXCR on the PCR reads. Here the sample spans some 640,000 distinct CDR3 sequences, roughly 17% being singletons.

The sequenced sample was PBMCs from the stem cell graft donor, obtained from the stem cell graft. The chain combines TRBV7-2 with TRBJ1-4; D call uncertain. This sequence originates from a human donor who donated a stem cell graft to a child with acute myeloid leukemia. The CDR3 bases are TGTGCCAGCAGCTTAGCGGCTAATGAAAAACTGTTTTTT. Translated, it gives CASSLAANEKLFF.